This T cell receptor (beta chain) was identified during a study of blood T cell repertoires in COVID-19. Study in general: Spain, Italy and the United States supplied samples that represented acute and convalescent COVID-19. PBMCs, B-cell-depleted T cells, or T cells provided the cDNA or gDNA that made up the material.

Germline V gene data show CDR1 as MNHNS and CDR2 as SASEGT. CDR3 size: 18 residues. V was clipped by 0 bases and J by 0 bases; unmatched bases: 9. Original data processing: Estimation of nucleated cell counts relied on the amplification of reference gene primers. Profiling relied on immunoSEQ multiplex PCR, and the TCRdb table lists in-frame clones only, not all of them. That table furnishes V, J and clone size, whereas the DNA furnished D and trimming. Here the sample spans 200,000 or so clones, 88% being singletons. The chain carries TRBV6-1 and TRBJ1-1; TRBD1 matches at 8 bases. Sequencing was performed on peripheral blood. The sequence was obtained from a man in his 70s with acute or convalescent COVID-19. CDR3 amino acids: CASSEAPGQGRMNTEAFF. CDR3 nucleotides: TGTGCCAGCAGTGAAGCCCCTGGACAGGGTAGGATGAACACTGAAGCTTTCTTT.